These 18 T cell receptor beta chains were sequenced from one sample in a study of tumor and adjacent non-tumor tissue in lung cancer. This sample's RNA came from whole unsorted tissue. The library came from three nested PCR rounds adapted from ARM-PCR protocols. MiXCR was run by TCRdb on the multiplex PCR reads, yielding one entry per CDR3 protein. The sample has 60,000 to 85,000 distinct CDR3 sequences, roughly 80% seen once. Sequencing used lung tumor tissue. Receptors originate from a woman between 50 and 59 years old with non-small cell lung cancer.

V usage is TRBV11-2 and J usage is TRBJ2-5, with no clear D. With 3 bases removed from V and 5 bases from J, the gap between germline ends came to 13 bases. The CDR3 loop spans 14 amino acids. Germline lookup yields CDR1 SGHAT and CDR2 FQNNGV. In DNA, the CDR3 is TGTGCCAGCAGCTTCGTGGGAAGGCAGGAGACCCAGTACTTC. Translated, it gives CASSFVGRQETQYF.

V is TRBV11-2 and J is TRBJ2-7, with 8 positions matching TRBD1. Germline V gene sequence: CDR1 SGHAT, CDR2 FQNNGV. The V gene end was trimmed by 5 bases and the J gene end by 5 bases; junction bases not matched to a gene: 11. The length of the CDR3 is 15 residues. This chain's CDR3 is CASSQHGQGIDEQYF. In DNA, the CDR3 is TGTGCCAGCAGCCAGCACGGACAGGGTATCGACGAGCAGTACTTC.

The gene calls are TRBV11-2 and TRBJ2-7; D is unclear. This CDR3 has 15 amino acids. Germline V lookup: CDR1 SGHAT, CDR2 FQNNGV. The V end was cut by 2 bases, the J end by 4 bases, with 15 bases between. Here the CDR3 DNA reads TGTGCCAGCAGCTTATCTCTGACTCCCTCATACGAGCAGTACTTC. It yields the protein CASSLSLTPSYEQYF.

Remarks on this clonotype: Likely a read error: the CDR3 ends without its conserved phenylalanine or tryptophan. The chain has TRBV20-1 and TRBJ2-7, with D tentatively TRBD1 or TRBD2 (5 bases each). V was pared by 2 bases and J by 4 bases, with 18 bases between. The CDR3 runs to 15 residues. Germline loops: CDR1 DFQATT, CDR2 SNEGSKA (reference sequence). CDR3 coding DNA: TGCAGTGCTAGAAATTTTCGGCAGGGAGATTACGAGCAGTACCTC. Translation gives CSARNFRQGDYEQYL.

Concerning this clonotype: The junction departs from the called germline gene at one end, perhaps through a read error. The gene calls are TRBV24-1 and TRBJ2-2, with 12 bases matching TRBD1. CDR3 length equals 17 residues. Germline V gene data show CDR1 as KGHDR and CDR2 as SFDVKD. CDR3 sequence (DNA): TGTGCCACCAGTGACTCCCGGGACAGGGGGCGCGGCAGGGAGTTGTTTTTT. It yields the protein CATSDSRDRGRGRELFF.

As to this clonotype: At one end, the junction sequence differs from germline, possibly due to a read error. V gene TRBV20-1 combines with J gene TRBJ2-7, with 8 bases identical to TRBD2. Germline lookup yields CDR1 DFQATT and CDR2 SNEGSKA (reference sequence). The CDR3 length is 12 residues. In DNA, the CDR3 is TGCATTGCTACCGGGATTAGCGGGATGAAGTACTTC. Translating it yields CIATGISGMKYF.

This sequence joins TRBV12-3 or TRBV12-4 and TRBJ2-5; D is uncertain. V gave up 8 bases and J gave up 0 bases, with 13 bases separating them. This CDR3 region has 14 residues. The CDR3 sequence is CASGQVTYQETQYF. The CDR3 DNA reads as TGTGCCAGCGGCCAGGTTACGTACCAAGAGACCCAGTACTTC.

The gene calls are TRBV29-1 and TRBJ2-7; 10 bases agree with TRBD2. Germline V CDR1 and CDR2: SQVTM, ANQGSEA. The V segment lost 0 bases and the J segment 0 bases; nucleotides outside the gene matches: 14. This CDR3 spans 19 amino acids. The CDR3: CSVEERWLAGGQTSYEQYF. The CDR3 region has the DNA TGCAGCGTTGAAGAGAGGTGGTTAGCGGGAGGCCAAACCTCCTACGAGCAGTACTTC.

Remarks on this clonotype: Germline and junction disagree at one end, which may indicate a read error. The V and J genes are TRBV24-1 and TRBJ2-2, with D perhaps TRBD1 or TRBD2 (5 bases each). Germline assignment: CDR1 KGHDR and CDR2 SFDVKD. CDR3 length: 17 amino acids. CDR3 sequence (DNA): TGTGCCACCAGTGACGGAACGGGGTTCCGAGGGACCGGGGAGCTATTTTTT. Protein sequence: CATSDGTGFRGTGELFF.

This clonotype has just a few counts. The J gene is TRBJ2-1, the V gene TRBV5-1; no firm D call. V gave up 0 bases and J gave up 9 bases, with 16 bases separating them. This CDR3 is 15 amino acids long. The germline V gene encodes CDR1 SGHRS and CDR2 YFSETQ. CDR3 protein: CASSLAQNYFSEQFF. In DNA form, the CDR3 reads TGCGCCAGCAGCTTGGCACAGAACTATTTCAGTGAGCAGTTCTTC. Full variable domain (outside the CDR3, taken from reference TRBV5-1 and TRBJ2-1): KAGVTQTPRYLIKTRGQQVTLSCSPISGHRSVSWYQQTPGQGLQFLFEYFSETQRNKGNFPGRFSGRQFSNSRSEMNVSTLELGDSALYLCASSLAQNYFSEQFFGPGTRLTVL.

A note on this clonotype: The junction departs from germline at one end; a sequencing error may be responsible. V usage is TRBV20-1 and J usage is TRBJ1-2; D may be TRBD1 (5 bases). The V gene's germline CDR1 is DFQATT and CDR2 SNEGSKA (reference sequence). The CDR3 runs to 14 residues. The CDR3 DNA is TGCAGTGCGCCTCCGGGACCGGGGGTTACTGGCTACATCTTC. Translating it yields CSAPPGPGVTGYIF.

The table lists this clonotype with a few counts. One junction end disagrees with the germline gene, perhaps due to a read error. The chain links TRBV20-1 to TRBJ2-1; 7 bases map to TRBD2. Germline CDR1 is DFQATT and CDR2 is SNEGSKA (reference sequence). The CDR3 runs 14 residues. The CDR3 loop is CSSRLGLPHNEQFF. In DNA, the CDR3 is TGCAGTTCTAGGTTGGGACTACCACACAATGAGCAGTTCTTC.

As DNA, the CDR3 is TGTACCACCGCGAGCAGGAACTACAATGAGCAGTTCTTC. Protein: CTTASRNYNEQFF. This chain links TRBV6-2 or TRBV6-3 with TRBJ2-1, with D unclear. From germline, CDR1 is MNHEY and CDR2 SVGEGT. This CDR3 is 13 amino acids long.

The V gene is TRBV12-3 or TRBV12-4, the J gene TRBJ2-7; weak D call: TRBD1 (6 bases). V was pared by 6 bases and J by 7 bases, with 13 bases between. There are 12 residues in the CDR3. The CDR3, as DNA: TGTGCCAGCAGCCCGGACAGTGATGAGCAGTACTTC. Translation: CASSPDSDEQYF.

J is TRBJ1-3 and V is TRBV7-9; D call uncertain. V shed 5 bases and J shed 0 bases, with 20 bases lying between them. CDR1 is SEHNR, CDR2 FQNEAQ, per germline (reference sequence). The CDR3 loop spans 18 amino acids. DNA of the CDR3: TGTGCCAGCAGCACCACGATGGGCCGTCTGAGCTCTGGAAACACCATATATTTT. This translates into CASSTTMGRLSSGNTIYF.

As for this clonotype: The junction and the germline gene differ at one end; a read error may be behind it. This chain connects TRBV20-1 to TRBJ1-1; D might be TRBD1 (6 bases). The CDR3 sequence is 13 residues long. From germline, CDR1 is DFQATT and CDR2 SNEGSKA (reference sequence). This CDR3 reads CCGPGQLGTEALF. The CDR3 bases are TGCTGTGGCCCAGGACAGTTGGGCACTGAAGCTTTATTT.

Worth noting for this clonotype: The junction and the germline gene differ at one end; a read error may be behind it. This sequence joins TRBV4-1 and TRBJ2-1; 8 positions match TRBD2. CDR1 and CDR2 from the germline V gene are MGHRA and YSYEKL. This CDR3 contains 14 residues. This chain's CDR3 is CASRGPGGPNEQLF. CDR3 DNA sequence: TGCGCCAGCAGGGGCCCGGGAGGGCCCAATGAGCAGCTCTTC.

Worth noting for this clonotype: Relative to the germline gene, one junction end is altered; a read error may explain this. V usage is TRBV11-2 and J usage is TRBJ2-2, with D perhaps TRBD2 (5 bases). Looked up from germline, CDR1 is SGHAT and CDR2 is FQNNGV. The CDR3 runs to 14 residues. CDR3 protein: CTSSKNWETGELFF. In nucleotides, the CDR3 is TGTACCAGCAGCAAAAACTGGGAGACCGGGGAGCTATTTTTT.